This is a list of T cell receptor beta chains from one sample in a study of cytomegalovirus exposure and HLA in healthy donors. The protocol was immunoSEQ multiplex PCR, while the TCRdb copy is restricted to in-frame clones and leaves out a portion. The sample consists of around 150,000 clones, about 84% of them appearing once. Sample: PBMCs. The receptors here all came from a male donor in good health and CMV-seronegative. CDR3s include the opening cysteine and the closing phenylalanine or tryptophan. The D gene is left open where the match is weak. Rows give clone size only sometimes, using once, few, many, or a class for an expanded clone.

clone size: -
V gene: TRBV5-4
J gene: TRBJ1-1
D gene: TRBD1
CDR3 protein: CASRMGDRNTEAFF
CDR3 DNA: TGTGCCAGCAGGATGGGGGACAGAAACACTGAAGCTTTCTTT

clone size: -
V gene: TRBV6-6
J gene: TRBJ1-6
D gene: -
CDR3 protein: CASNQGWDSPLHF
CDR3 DNA: TGTGCCAGCAATCAGGGGTGGGATTCACCCCTCCACTTT

clone size: -
V gene: TRBV28
J gene: TRBJ1-1
D gene: -
CDR3 protein: CASSLQSGITEAFF
CDR3 DNA: TGTGCCAGCAGTTTACAGTCAGGAATCACTGAAGCTTTCTTT

clone size: -
V gene: TRBV6-6
J gene: TRBJ2-7
D gene: -
CDR3 protein: CASSGGSYEQYF
CDR3 DNA: TGTGCCAGCAGTGGCGGTTCCTACGAGCAGTACTTC

clone size: -
V gene: TRBV6-4
J gene: TRBJ2-2
D gene: -
CDR3 protein: CASSLPRKFSNTGELFF
CDR3 DNA: TGTGCCAGCAGCCTCCCGCGGAAATTTTCGAACACCGGGGAGCTGTTTTTT

clone size: once
V gene: TRBV7-2
J gene: TRBJ1-1
D gene: -
CDR3 protein: CASSSAMMADSPEAFF
CDR3 DNA: TGTGCCAGCAGCTCAGCTATGATGGCAGACTCCCCTGAAGCTTTCTTT

clone size: -
V gene: TRBV28
J gene: TRBJ1-5
D gene: -
CDR3 protein: CASNQINQPQHF
CDR3 DNA: TGTGCCAGCAATCAGATAAATCAGCCCCAGCATTTT

clone size: -
V gene: TRBV4-1
J gene: TRBJ2-7
D gene: TRBD2
CDR3 protein: CASSPIGLAGTYEQYF
CDR3 DNA: TGCGCCAGCAGCCCTATTGGACTAGCGGGGACCTACGAGCAGTACTTC

clone size: -
V gene: TRBV9
J gene: TRBJ2-3
D gene: TRBD1
CDR3 protein: CASSAVTGGSTDTQYF
CDR3 DNA: TGTGCCAGCAGCGCAGTGACAGGGGGAAGCACAGATACGCAGTATTTT

clone size: -
V gene: TRBV27
J gene: TRBJ2-2
D gene: TRBD2
CDR3 protein: CASSGLAGGPHTGELFF
CDR3 DNA: TGTGCCAGCAGCGGACTAGCGGGAGGGCCGCACACCGGGGAGCTGTTTTTT

clone size: -
V gene: TRBV7-9
J gene: TRBJ1-4
D gene: -
CDR3 protein: CSSSLVGGNEKLFF
CDR3 DNA: TGTTCCAGCAGCTTAGTTGGGGGCAATGAAAAACTGTTTTTT

clone size: few
V gene: TRBV4-3
J gene: TRBJ2-1
D gene: TRBD2
CDR3 protein: CASSQEISGSYNEQFF
CDR3 DNA: TGCGCCAGCAGCCAAGAGATTAGCGGGAGTTACAATGAGCAGTTCTTC

clone size: -
V gene: TRBV7-8
J gene: TRBJ1-1
D gene: -
CDR3 protein: CASSLDSGEAFF
CDR3 DNA: TGTGCCAGCAGCTTAGATAGTGGTGAAGCTTTCTTT

clone size: few
V gene: TRBV15
J gene: TRBJ1-2
D gene: -
CDR3 protein: CATSRDRRYYGYTF
CDR3 DNA: TGTGCCACCAGCAGAGATCGGAGGTACTATGGCTACACCTTC

clone size: -
V gene: TRBV29-1
J gene: TRBJ1-2
D gene: TRBD1
CDR3 protein: CSVAGQGIRGGYTF
CDR3 DNA: TGCAGCGTCGCTGGACAGGGGATAAGAGGAGGCTACACCTTC

clone size: -
V gene: TRBV18
J gene: TRBJ2-5
D gene: -
CDR3 protein: CASSPSLQETQYF
CDR3 DNA: TGTGCCAGCTCCCCCTCCCTCCAAGAGACCCAGTACTTC

clone size: -
V gene: TRBV7-6
J gene: TRBJ1-1
D gene: -
CDR3 protein: CASSPLWQRERQTEAFF
CDR3 DNA: TGTGCCAGCAGTCCCCTATGGCAGCGAGAAAGGCAGACTGAAGCTTTCTTT

clone size: -
V gene: TRBV2
J gene: TRBJ2-3
D gene: TRBD2
CDR3 protein: CATASGRGTDTQYF
CDR3 DNA: TGTGCCACTGCGAGCGGGAGGGGCACAGATACGCAGTATTTT

clone size: -
V gene: TRBV27
J gene: TRBJ1-1
D gene: -
CDR3 protein: CASSLWGRTQGNTEAFF
CDR3 DNA: TGTGCCAGCAGTTTATGGGGGCGGACCCAGGGGAACACTGAAGCTTTCTTT

clone size: -
V gene: TRBV7-3
J gene: TRBJ2-2
D gene: TRBD1
CDR3 protein: CASSDRGTVNTGELFF
CDR3 DNA: TGTGCCAGCAGCGACCGAGGGACAGTGAACACCGGGGAGCTGTTTTTT

clone size: -
V gene: TRBV6-5
J gene: TRBJ2-7
D gene: TRBD2
CDR3 protein: CASSGLAGDYEQYF
CDR3 DNA: TGTGCCAGCAGTGGACTAGCGGGGGACTACGAGCAGTACTTC

clone size: few
V gene: TRBV7-3
J gene: TRBJ2-7
D gene: TRBD1
CDR3 protein: CASTSGTVICYEQYF
CDR3 DNA: TGTGCCAGCACCTCGGGGACAGTGATATGCTACGAGCAGTACTTC

clone size: -
V gene: TRBV11-2
J gene: TRBJ2-7
D gene: -
CDR3 protein: CASSNPGHEQYF
CDR3 DNA: TGTGCCAGCAGCAACCCTGGCCACGAGCAGTACTTC

clone size: -
V gene: TRBV11-3
J gene: TRBJ2-1
D gene: -
CDR3 protein: CASSLNTEREQFF
CDR3 DNA: TGTGCCAGCAGCTTGAACACGGAGAGAGAGCAGTTCTTC

clone size: once
V gene: TRBV19
J gene: TRBJ1-5
D gene: -
CDR3 protein: CASSISREGLNRPQHF
CDR3 DNA: TGTGCCAGTAGTATAAGCAGGGAGGGCCTAAACCGGCCCCAGCATTTT

clone size: once
V gene: TRBV4-2
J gene: TRBJ2-1
D gene: -
CDR3 protein: CASSPLTGYNEQFF
CDR3 DNA: TGTGCCAGCAGCCCGCTCACGGGCTACAATGAGCAGTTCTTC

clone size: -
V gene: TRBV7-8
J gene: TRBJ1-1
D gene: TRBD1
CDR3 protein: CASSPGQGAEAFF
CDR3 DNA: TGTGCCAGCAGCCCGGGACAGGGGGCTGAAGCTTTCTTT

clone size: -
V gene: TRBV7-2
J gene: TRBJ2-7
D gene: TRBD2
CDR3 protein: CASSSRLGGSGFSYEQYF
CDR3 DNA: TGTGCCAGCAGCTCACGACTGGGAGGTAGCGGGTTCTCCTACGAGCAGTACTTC

clone size: -
V gene: TRBV5-1
J gene: TRBJ1-2
D gene: TRBD1
CDR3 protein: CASSQGTVNYGYTF
CDR3 DNA: TGCGCCAGCAGCCAAGGGACAGTCAACTATGGCTACACCTTC

clone size: -
V gene: TRBV5-8
J gene: TRBJ2-2
D gene: TRBD1
CDR3 protein: CASSLGTGVNTGELFF
CDR3 DNA: TGTGCCAGCAGCTTGGGTACAGGGGTGAACACCGGGGAGCTGTTTTTT

clone size: -
V gene: TRBV11-3
J gene: TRBJ1-6
D gene: -
CDR3 protein: CASTTIDRPGNSPLHF
CDR3 DNA: TGTGCCAGCACCACGATAGACAGGCCGGGTAATTCACCCCTCCACTTT

clone size: -
V gene: TRBV7-9
J gene: TRBJ1-1
D gene: -
CDR3 protein: CASSLGLKTEAFF
CDR3 DNA: TGTGCCAGCAGCTTAGGACTAAAGACTGAAGCTTTCTTT